The entry below gives a single T cell receptor (beta chain) sequence along with its context. The sample is drawn from a study of blood T cell repertoires in COVID-19. The overall study: From T cells, B-cell-depleted T cells, or PBMCs came the material, which was cDNA or gDNA.

CDR3 length: 16 residues. The junction had 12 bases not matched to a gene; V was cut back by 1 base and J by 7 bases. The germline CDR1 and CDR2 sequences are SGHTA and FQGNSA. TCRdb keeps only in-frame clones here, not all; method: immunoSEQ multiplex PCR. This table holds approximately 530,000 clones, about 89% found once. Patients in Seattle were enrolled during active infection, then followed longitudinally. This chain joins TRBV7-2 and TRBJ2-5, with TRBD2 matching 7 bases. The source material was peripheral blood. The TCR originated in a woman between 50 and 59 years old with COVID-19, enrolled during active disease. In nucleotides, the CDR3 is TGTGCCAGCAGCTTAGTTGGCGGGGGTCTAAAGGGGACCCAGTACTTC. This translates into CASSLVGGGLKGTQYF. Full variable domain (rest looked up from reference TRBV7-2 and TRBJ2-5): GAGVSQSPSNKVTEKGKDVELRCDPISGHTALYWYRQSLGQGLEFLIYFQGNSAPDKSGLPSDRFSAERTGGSVSTLTIQRTQQEDSAVYLCASSLVGGGLKGTQYFGPGTRLLVL.